This TCR beta chain is drawn from a study of T cells after posttransplantation cyclophosphamide. Measured with immunoSEQ multiplex PCR; TCRdb has only the in-frame clones, and not every one. The table has a few thousand clones, about 81% seen once. A marrow graft followed busulfan-fludarabine conditioning, with cyclophosphamide on days +3 and +4. This CDR3 is 14 amino acids long. Germline values: CDR1 SGDLS, CDR2 YYNGEE. Trimming took 3 bases from V and 7 from J, leaving 16 bases between them. The source is a female patient aged 50-59 years who received an allogeneic stem cell transplant from a related donor, was CMV-positive, and had no GVHD. T cells may partly derive from the graft donor. This rearrangement joins TRBV9 to TRBJ1-2, with D tentatively TRBD1 (6 bases). Sequencing was performed on PBMCs, taken after an allogeneic stem cell transplant with post-transplant cyclophosphamide. The CDR3 spells CASSGRDTAGGYTF. In nucleotides, the CDR3 is TGTGCCAGCAGCGGCCGGGACACGGCGGGTGGCTACACCTTC.